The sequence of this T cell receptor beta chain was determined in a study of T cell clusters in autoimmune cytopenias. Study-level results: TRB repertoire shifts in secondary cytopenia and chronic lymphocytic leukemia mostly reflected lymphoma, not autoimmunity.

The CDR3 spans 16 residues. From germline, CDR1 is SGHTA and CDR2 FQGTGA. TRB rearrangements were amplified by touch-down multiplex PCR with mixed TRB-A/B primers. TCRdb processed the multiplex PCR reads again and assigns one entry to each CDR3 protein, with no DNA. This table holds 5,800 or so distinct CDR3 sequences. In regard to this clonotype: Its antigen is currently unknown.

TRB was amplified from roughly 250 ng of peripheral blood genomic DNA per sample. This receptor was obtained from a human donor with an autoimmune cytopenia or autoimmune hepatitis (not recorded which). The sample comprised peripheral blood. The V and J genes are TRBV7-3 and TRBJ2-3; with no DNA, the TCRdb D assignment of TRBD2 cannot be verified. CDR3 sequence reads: CASSRGAGGRSNTQYF.